Listed below are T cell receptor beta chains from one sample, sequenced in a study of T-cell memory formation after mild COVID-19. TCRdb ran MiXCR on the 5' RACE reads and lists one entry per CDR3 protein. The sample has about 250,000 distinct CDR3 sequences; 15% to 19% are singletons. Input material: PBMCs or a T cell subset sorted from them (not recorded which). The origin of the receptors is an adult woman who had mild COVID-19 (a few samples of this study predate the infection). Cell type and time point are not known. CDR3s include the opening cysteine and the closing phenylalanine or tryptophan. The order of the fields is clone size, V gene, D gene, J gene, CDR3 protein, CDR3 DNA. A D gene is named only where the DNA matches it firmly. Rows may omit the clone size; those that give it use once, few, many or a size class.

size: few
V: TRBV18
D: .
J: TRBJ2-7
CDR3: CASSPGLAQVFYEQYF
DNA: TGTGCCAGCTCACCAGGTCTAGCCCAAGTCTTCTACGAGCAGTACTTC

size: few
V: TRBV5-1
D: .
J: TRBJ2-3
CDR3: CASSLSGKGADTQYF
DNA: TGCGCCAGCAGCTTGTCGGGGAAAGGCGCAGATACGCAGTATTTT

size: few
V: TRBV6-5
D: .
J: TRBJ1-3
CDR3: CASRRTYLSGNTIYF
DNA: TGTGCCAGCAGACGAACGTACCTCTCTGGAAACACCATATATTTT

size: .
V: TRBV7-2
D: .
J: TRBJ2-7
CDR3: CASSFYSHYEQYF
DNA: TGTGCCAGCAGCTTCTATTCGCACTACGAGCAGTACTTC

size: many
V: TRBV4-2
D: TRBD2
J: TRBJ2-2
CDR3: CASSQEAGSNTGELFF
DNA: TGTGCCAGCAGCCAGGAAGCGGGATCAAACACCGGGGAGCTGTTTTTT

size: few
V: TRBV29-1
D: .
J: TRBJ1-2
CDR3: CSGGVGGGYTF
DNA: TGCAGCGGGGGTGTAGGGGGTGGCTACACCTTC

size: .
V: TRBV9
D: TRBD1
J: TRBJ1-1
CDR3: CASSPHPGGTGGARTEAFF
DNA: TGTGCCAGCAGCCCTCATCCTGGAGGGACAGGGGGAGCTCGGACTGAAGCTTTCTTT

size: few
V: TRBV2
D: .
J: TRBJ1-5
CDR3: CASRQTDGNQPQHF
DNA: TGTGCCAGCAGGCAGACAGATGGCAATCAGCCCCAGCATTTT

size: .
V: TRBV30
D: .
J: TRBJ2-3
CDR3: CAWSRFESTDTQYF
DNA: TGTGCCTGGAGTAGGTTTGAGAGCACAGATACGCAGTATTTT

size: .
V: TRBV6-6
D: .
J: TRBJ1-1
CDR3: CATSGGNTEAFF
DNA: TGTGCCACTTCGGGGGGCAACACTGAAGCTTTCTTT

size: .
V: TRBV7-3
D: TRBD1
J: TRBJ2-7
CDR3: CASSASGTGQRGQYF
DNA: TGTGCCAGCAGCGCGTCAGGGACAGGGCAGCGCGGGCAGTACTTC

size: many
V: TRBV4-1
D: .
J: TRBJ2-1
CDR3: CASSQAGNEQFF
DNA: TGCGCCAGCAGCCAAGCGGGCAATGAGCAGTTCTTC

size: .
V: TRBV5-6
D: .
J: TRBJ1-5
CDR3: CASSPRRRAKRNQPQHF
DNA: TGTGCCAGCAGCCCTAGACGACGGGCCAAGCGGAATCAGCCCCAGCATTTT

size: .
V: TRBV30
D: .
J: TRBJ1-5
CDR3: CAWSREGLGNQPQHF
DNA: TGTGCCTGGAGTCGGGAGGGGCTCGGCAATCAGCCCCAGCATTTT

size: .
V: TRBV6-5
D: TRBD2
J: TRBJ2-5
CDR3: CASSYSTGGAETQYF
DNA: TGTGCCAGCAGTTACTCGACGGGAGGGGCAGAGACCCAGTACTTC

size: .
V: TRBV12-3/TRBV12-4
D: .
J: TRBJ2-5
CDR3: CASSWRGLETQYF
DNA: TGTGCCAGCAGTTGGCGGGGTTTAGAGACCCAGTACTTC

size: .
V: TRBV20-1
D: TRBD2
J: TRBJ2-1
CDR3: CSARELAGSSYNEQFF
DNA: TGCAGTGCTAGAGAACTAGCGGGGAGCTCCTACAATGAGCAGTTCTTC

size: few
V: TRBV20-1
D: .
J: TRBJ1-4
CDR3: CSARPLTGGEKLFF
DNA: TGCAGTGCTAGACCCCTGACAGGAGGTGAAAAACTGTTTTTT

size: .
V: TRBV2
D: .
J: TRBJ2-7
CDR3: CASSNGGSYEQYF
DNA: TGTGCCAGCTCTAATGGGGGGTCCTACGAGCAGTACTTC

size: once
V: TRBV7-9
D: .
J: TRBJ2-1
CDR3: CASSLASGGHEQFF
DNA: TGTGCCAGCAGCTTAGCTAGCGGAGGGCATGAGCAGTTCTTC

size: .
V: TRBV5-1
D: .
J: TRBJ2-2
CDR3: CASSLVSGANTGELFF
DNA: TGCGCCAGCAGCTTGGTCAGCGGAGCGAACACCGGGGAGCTGTTTTTT

size: few
V: TRBV27
D: .
J: TRBJ1-2
CDR3: CASSLRRGPNYGYTF
DNA: TGTGCCAGCAGTTTGCGCAGAGGACCTAACTATGGCTACACCTTC

size: few
V: TRBV6-1
D: .
J: TRBJ2-3
CDR3: CASKEDTQYF
DNA: TGTGCCAGCAAGGAGGATACGCAGTATTTT

size: .
V: TRBV30
D: TRBD1
J: TRBJ2-7
CDR3: CAWRHFPGQGPSYEQYF
DNA: TGTGCCTGGAGGCACTTCCCGGGACAGGGCCCCTCCTACGAGCAGTACTTC